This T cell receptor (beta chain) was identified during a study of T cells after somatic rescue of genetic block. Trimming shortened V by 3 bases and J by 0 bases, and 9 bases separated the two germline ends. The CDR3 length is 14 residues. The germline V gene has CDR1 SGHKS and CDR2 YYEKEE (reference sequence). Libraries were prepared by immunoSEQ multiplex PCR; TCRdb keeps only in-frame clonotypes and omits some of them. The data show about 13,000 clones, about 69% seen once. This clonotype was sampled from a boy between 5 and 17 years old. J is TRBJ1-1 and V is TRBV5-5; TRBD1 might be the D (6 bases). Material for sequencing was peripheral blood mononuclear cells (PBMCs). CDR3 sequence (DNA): TGTGCCAGCAGCTCACAGGGCGTGAACACTGAAGCTTTCTTT. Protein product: CASSSQGVNTEAFF.